What follows describes a single TCR beta chain. The entry originates in a study of blood T cell repertoires in COVID-19. For the study at large: PBMCs, B-cell-depleted T cells, or T cells provided the cDNA or gDNA that made up the material.

TCRdb's copy holds only in-frame clones and misses some; the assay was immunoSEQ multiplex PCR. The sample has 450,000 or so clones; around 90% are singletons. CDR3 size: 13 residues. V dropped 5 bases and J dropped 1 base, with 8 bases sitting between them. Looked up from germline, CDR1 is LNHDA and CDR2 is SQIVND (reference sequence). The TCR sequence derives from a man between 18 and 29 years old who had recovered from COVID-19. The specimen was PBMCs or T cells enriched from blood (not recorded which). The V call is TRBV19, the J call TRBJ1-1, with D maybe TRBD1 (5 bases). The CDR3 here is CASSRQQNTEAFF. CDR3 bases: TGTGCCAGTAGTCGACAGCAGAACACTGAAGCTTTCTTT.